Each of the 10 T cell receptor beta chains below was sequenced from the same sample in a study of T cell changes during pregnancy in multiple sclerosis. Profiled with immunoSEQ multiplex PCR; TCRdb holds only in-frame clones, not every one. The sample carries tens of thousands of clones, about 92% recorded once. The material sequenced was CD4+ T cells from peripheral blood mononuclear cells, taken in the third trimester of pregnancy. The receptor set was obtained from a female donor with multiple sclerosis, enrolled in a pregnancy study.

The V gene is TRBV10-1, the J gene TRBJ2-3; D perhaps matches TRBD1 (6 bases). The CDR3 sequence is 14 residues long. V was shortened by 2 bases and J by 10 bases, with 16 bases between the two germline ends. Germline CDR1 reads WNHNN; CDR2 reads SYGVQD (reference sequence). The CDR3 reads CASSEGFMGHPQYF. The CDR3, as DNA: TGCGCCAGCAGTGAGGGTTTTATGGGACATCCGCAGTATTTT.

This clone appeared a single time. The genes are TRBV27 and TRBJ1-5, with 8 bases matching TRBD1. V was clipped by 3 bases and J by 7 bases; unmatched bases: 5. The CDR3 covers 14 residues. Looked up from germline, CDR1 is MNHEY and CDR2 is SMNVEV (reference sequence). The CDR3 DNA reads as TGTGCCAGCAGTTTCAGGGGGCTTGACCAGCCCCAGCATTTT. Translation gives CASSFRGLDQPQHF.

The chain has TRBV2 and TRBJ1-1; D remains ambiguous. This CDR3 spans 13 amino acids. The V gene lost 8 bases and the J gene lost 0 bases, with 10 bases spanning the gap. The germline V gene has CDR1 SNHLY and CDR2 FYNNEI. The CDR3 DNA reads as TGTGCCAGCCAAGCCCGGGTGAACACTGAAGCTTTCTTT. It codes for CASQARVNTEAFF.

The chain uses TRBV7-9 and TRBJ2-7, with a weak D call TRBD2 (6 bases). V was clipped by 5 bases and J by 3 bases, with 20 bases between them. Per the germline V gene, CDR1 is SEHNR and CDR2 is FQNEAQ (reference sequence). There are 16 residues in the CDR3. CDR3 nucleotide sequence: TGTGCCAGCAGCCTCATGACGCGTGGAGGGAACTACGAGCAGTACTTC. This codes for CASSLMTRGGNYEQYF.

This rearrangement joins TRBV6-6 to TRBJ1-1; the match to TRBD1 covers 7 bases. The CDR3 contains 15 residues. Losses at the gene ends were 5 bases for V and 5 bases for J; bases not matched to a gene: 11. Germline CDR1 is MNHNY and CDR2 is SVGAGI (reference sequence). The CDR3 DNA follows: TGTGCCAGCAGTCACCGGGACAGAGGGGTGACTGAAGCTTTCTTT. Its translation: CASSHRDRGVTEAFF.

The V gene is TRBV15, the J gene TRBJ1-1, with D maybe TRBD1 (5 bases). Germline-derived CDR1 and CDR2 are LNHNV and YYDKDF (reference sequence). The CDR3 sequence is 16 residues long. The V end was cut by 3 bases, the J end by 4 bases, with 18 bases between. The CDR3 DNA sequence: TGTGCCACCAGCAGGGACCGCTGGGGGGAACGCACTGAAGCTTTCTTT. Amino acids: CATSRDRWGERTEAFF. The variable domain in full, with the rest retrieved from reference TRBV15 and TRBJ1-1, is DAMVIQNPRYQVTQFGKPVTLSCSQTLNHNVMYWYQQKSSQAPKLLFHYYDKDFNNEADTPDNFQSRRPNTSFCFLDIRSPGLGDTAMYLCATSRDRWGERTEAFFGQGTRLTVV.

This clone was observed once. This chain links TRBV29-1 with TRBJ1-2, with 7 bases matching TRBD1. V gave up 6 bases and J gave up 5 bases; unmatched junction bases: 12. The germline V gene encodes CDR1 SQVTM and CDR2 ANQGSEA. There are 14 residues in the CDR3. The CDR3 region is CSVGQRLGPYGYTF. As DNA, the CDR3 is TGCAGCGTGGGACAGAGACTTGGCCCTTATGGCTACACCTTC.

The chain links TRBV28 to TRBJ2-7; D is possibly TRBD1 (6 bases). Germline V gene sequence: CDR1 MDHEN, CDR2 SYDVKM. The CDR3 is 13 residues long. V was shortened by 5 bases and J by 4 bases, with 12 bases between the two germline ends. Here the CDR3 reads CASSLTGLYEQYF. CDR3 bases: TGTGCCAGCAGTCTTACAGGGTTATACGAGCAGTACTTC.

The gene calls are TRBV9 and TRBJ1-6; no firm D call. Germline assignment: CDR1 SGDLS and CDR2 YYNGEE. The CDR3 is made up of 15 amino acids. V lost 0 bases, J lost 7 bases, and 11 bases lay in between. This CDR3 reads CASSVDPGKNSPLHF. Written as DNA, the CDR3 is TGTGCCAGCAGCGTAGATCCGGGAAAAAATTCACCCCTCCACTTT.

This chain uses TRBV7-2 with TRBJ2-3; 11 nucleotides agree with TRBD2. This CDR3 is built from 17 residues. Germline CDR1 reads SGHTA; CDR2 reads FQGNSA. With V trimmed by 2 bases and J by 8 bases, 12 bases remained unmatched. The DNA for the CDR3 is TGTGCCAGCAGCTTAAGCAGTTTAGCGGGGGGGCCGGCTACGCAGTATTTT. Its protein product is CASSLSSLAGGPATQYF. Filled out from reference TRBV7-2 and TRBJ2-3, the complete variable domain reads GAGVSQSPSNKVTEKGKDVELRCDPISGHTALYWYRQSLGQGLEFLIYFQGNSAPDKSGLPSDRFSAERTGGSVSTLTIQRTQQEDSAVYLCASSLSSLAGGPATQYFGPGTRLTVL.